The T cell receptor (beta chain) described here comes from a study of T cell changes during pregnancy in multiple sclerosis. Per germline, CDR1 LNHDA and CDR2 SQIVND (reference sequence). This CDR3 has 15 residues. V was clipped by 7 bases and J by 7 bases; unmatched bases: 12. Assay: immunoSEQ multiplex PCR; the TCRdb copy retains only in-frame clones and omits some. This table has about 63,000 clones, approximately 95% appearing once. This material consisted of CD8+ T cells from peripheral blood mononuclear cells, taken in the second trimester of pregnancy. The source of this sequence is a female donor with multiple sclerosis, enrolled in a pregnancy study. The gene calls are TRBV19 and TRBJ2-1; TRBD2 matches at 8 bases. DNA of the CDR3: TGTGCCAGTAACGAGCGGGAGATGGGGAAAAATGAGCAGTTCTTC. Encoded protein: CASNEREMGKNEQFF. Full variable domain (outside the CDR3, taken from reference TRBV19 and TRBJ2-1): DGGITQSPKYLFRKEGQNVTLSCEQNLNHDAMYWYRQDPGQGLRLIYYSQIVNDFQKGDIAEGYSVSREKKESFPLTVTSAQKNPTAFYLCASNEREMGKNEQFFGPGTRLTVL.